Below are 16 T cell receptor beta chains sequenced from a single sample in a study of glioma-infiltrating T cells. Using RNA template, CDR3s of TCR alpha and beta were amplified with iRepertoire arm-PCR. TCRdb reprocessed the multiplex PCR reads with MiXCR, giving one entry per CDR3 protein. Of about 400,000 distinct CDR3 sequences detected, approximately 42% appear once; the ten largest clones hold around 12%. Sequencing input: glioma tissue, nonneoplastic brain tissue, or PBMCs (not recorded which). The origin of the receptors is a human donor with low-grade glioma or glioblastoma, undergoing nonglioma brain surgery, or in good health (not recorded which).

A word on this clonotype: Since a much larger clone is just one base distant, this may be a read error. V is TRBV27 and J is TRBJ2-7, with TRBD2 matching over 12 bases. Per the germline V gene, CDR1 is MNHEY and CDR2 is SMNVEV (reference sequence). Trimming at V came to 5 bases and at J to 8 bases, leaving 10 bases not matched to a gene. The CDR3 consists of 15 residues. The CDR3 here is CASSPRTSGTYKQYF. The CDR3 DNA is TGTGCCAGCAGTCCCCGGACTAGCGGGACATACAAGCAGTACTTC.

Notes on this clonotype: The junction differs from germline at one of its ends, possibly a read error. This CDR3 reads CASRQDKVNETQYF. Written as DNA, the CDR3 is TGTGCCAGCAGACAAGATAAAGTTAATGAGACCCAGTACTTC. The V gene is TRBV4-2, the J gene TRBJ2-5, with no clear D. CDR1 and CDR2 (germline): LGHNA, YNFKEQ. This CDR3 contains 14 residues.

V usage is TRBV2 and J usage is TRBJ2-5; D unresolved. V lost 4 bases, J lost 2 bases, and 11 bases lay in between. CDR1 SNHLY and CDR2 FYNNEI come from the germline V gene. The CDR3 runs 14 residues. This CDR3 is CASSAPSRQETQYF. The CDR3, as DNA: TGTGCCAGCAGTGCCCCGAGCAGGCAAGAGACCCAGTACTTC.

Note on this clonotype: Because the CDR3 is missing its conserved closing phenylalanine or tryptophan, this is likely a read error. The gene calls are TRBV20-1 and TRBJ1-2; D is unclear. Trimming removed 5 bases from V and 4 bases from J, with 17 bases in between. Germline CDR1 is DFQATT and CDR2 is SNEGSKA (reference sequence). The CDR3 consists of 14 residues. The CDR3 coding sequence is TGCAGTGCTCGATCTAGGGCGGCGGGCTATGGCTACACCTCC. The encoded protein is CSARSRAAGYGYTS.

As concerns this clonotype: Possible read error: a much larger clone is one base away. The CDR3 DNA reads as TGTGGCAGCAGTTTAAGGCCCGGCGGGGAGCAGTTCTTC. This encodes CGSSLRPGGEQFF. The V call is TRBV6-5, the J call TRBJ2-1; D perhaps matches TRBD2 (5 bases). This CDR3 is 13 amino acids long. Germline CDR1 MNHEY, CDR2 SVGAGI.

Regarding this clonotype: A read error is possible here, since a much larger clone lies one base away. V gene TRBV7-9 combines with J gene TRBJ2-7; D may be TRBD2 (5 bases). Germline V gene sequence: CDR1 SEHNR, CDR2 FQNEAQ (reference sequence). The CDR3 contains 14 residues. The CDR3 nucleotides read TGTGCCAGCAGCTTTGGCGGGCCTACCTACAAGCAGTACTTC. Amino acids: CASSFGGPTYKQYF.

This clonotype was detected many times. The rearrangement uses TRBV27 and TRBJ1-1; no reliable D call. The CDR3 extends over 14 amino acids. V lost 6 bases and J 0 bases, leaving 11 bases between the germline ends. CDR1 is MNHEY and CDR2 is SMNVEV in the germline V gene (reference sequence). CDR3 residues: CASRTVGLNTEAFF. The CDR3 nucleotides read TGTGCCAGCAGGACGGTTGGCTTGAACACTGAAGCTTTCTTT.

In the case of this clonotype: Its ends do not fully match the called genes, so a read error is possible. The rearrangement links TRBV27 to TRBJ2-5, with 9 bases matching TRBD1. CDR3 length equals 15 residues. Germline assignment: CDR1 MNHEY and CDR2 SMNVEV (reference sequence). This chain's CDR3 is CASSIFGQGQEAQYF. CDR3 in DNA: TGTGCCAGCAGTATTTTCGGACAGGGGCAAGAGGCCCAGTACTTC.

The chain combines TRBV12-3 or TRBV12-4 with TRBJ1-5; D is unclear. Trimming took off 5 bases at V and 0 bases at J, with 14 bases between the two ends. The length of the CDR3 is 16 residues. CDR3 bases: TGTGCCAGCAGTCATAGCGCGACTTATAGCAATCAGCCCCAGCATTTT. Protein product: CASSHSATYSNQPQHF.

In the case of this clonotype: A much larger clone is a single base away; this may be a read error. The gene calls are TRBV27 and TRBJ2-3; no reliable D call. Looked up from germline, CDR1 is MNHEY and CDR2 is SMNVEV (reference sequence). CDR3 length equals 15 residues. CDR3 nucleotide sequence: TGTGACAGCAGTTCTAGTACAGAGGGCACAGATACGCAGTATTTT. This sequence encodes CDSSSSTEGTDTQYF.

This clonotype showed up many times. DNA of the CDR3: TGTGCCAGCAGTCCCGGGAGGGCCGGTTCCGAGCAGTTCTTC. Translated: CASSPGRAGSEQFF. The chain recombines TRBV27 with TRBJ2-1; 8 nucleotides line up with TRBD2. The V gene end was trimmed by 5 bases and the J gene end by 10 bases; junction bases not matched to a gene: 10. This CDR3 region has 14 residues. Germline lookup yields CDR1 MNHEY and CDR2 SMNVEV (reference sequence).

To note about this clonotype: A read error may be the cause here, since a much bigger clone is one base away. V is TRBV7-9 and J is TRBJ2-1; D perhaps matches TRBD2 (6 bases). This CDR3 has 16 amino acids. The germline CDR1 and CDR2 sequences are SEHNR and FQNEAQ (reference sequence). The CDR3 DNA reads TGTGCCAGCAGCTTAAGGTGGCAGGAGGGGCCCAATAAGCAGTTCTTC. It is translated as CASSLRWQEGPNKQFF.

The V and J genes are TRBV6-6 and TRBJ1-1; D unresolved. Germline CDR1 and CDR2: MNHNY and SVGAGI (reference sequence). The CDR3 consists of 13 residues. Trimming pared 9 bases from V and 4 bases from J, leaving 15 bases between. The CDR3 protein is CASRQSLITEAFF. CDR3 DNA sequence: TGTGCCAGTCGGCAGTCACTGATCACTGAAGCTTTCTTT.

This clonotype occurred a few times. The chain has TRBV4-3 and TRBJ1-1, with D perhaps TRBD1 (5 bases). The CDR3 length is 14 residues. The V end was cut by 3 bases, the J end by 1 base, with 9 bases between. Germline CDR1 is LGHNA and CDR2 is YSLEER. CDR3 residues: CASSHDTGNTEAFF. Here the CDR3 DNA reads TGCGCCAGCAGCCATGACACAGGGAACACTGAAGCTTTCTTT.

Comments on this clonotype: This could be a read error, since a much larger clone is one nucleotide away. The chain recombines TRBV28 with TRBJ2-7; 8 bases map to TRBD1. The CDR3 covers 14 residues. CDR1 and CDR2 from the germline V gene are MDHEN and SYDVKM. The CDR3 sequence is CASSDRGGGYEHYF. The CDR3 DNA follows: TGTGCCAGCAGTGACAGGGGTGGAGGTTACGAGCATTACTTC.

As for this clonotype: With a much larger clone just one base away, this may be a read error. The chain uses TRBV20-1 and TRBJ2-5, with 11 bases matching TRBD1. CDR3 length: 15 amino acids. Germline lookup yields CDR1 DFQATT and CDR2 SNEGSKA (reference sequence). Trimming removed 6 bases from V and 7 bases from J; junction bases left unmatched: 13. CDR3 sequence: CSAKPGTGGLGTQYF. The CDR3 nucleotides are TGCAGTGCCAAACCCGGGACAGGGGGATTAGGGACCCAGTACTTC.